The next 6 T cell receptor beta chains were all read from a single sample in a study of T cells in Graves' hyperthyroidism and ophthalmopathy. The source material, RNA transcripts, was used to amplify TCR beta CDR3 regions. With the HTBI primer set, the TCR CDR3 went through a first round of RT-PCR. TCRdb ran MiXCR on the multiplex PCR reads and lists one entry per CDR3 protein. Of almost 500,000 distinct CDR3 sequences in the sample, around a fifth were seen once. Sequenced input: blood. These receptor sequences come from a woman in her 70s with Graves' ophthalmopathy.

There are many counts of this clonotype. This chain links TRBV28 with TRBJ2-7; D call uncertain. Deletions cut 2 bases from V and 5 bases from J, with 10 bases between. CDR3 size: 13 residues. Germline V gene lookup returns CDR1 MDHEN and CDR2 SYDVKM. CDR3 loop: CASSLGSPNEQYF. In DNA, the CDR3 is TGTGCCAGCAGTTTAGGCAGCCCCAACGAGCAGTACTTC. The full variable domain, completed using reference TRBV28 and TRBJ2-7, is DVKVTQSSRYLVKRTGEKVFLECVQDMDHENMFWYRQDPGLGLRLIYFSYDVKMKEKGDIPEGYSVSREKKERFSLILESASTNQTSMYLCASSLGSPNEQYFGPGTRLTVT.

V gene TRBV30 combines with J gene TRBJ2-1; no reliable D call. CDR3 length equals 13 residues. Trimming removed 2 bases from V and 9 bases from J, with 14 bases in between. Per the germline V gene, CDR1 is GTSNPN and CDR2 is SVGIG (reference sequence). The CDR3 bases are TGTGCCTGGAGTAAGGGCCTTAACGGTGAGCAGTTCTTC. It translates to CAWSKGLNGEQFF.

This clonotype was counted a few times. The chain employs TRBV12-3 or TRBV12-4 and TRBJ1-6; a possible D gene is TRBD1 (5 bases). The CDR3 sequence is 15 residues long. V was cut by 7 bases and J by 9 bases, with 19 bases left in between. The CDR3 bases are TGTGCCAGCACTCCGGGACTCCCAAGGGGTTCACCCCTCCACTTT. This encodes CASTPGLPRGSPLHF.

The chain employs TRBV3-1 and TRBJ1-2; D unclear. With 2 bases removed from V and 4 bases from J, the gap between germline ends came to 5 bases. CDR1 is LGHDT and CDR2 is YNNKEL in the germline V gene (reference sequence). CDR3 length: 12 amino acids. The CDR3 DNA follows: TGTGCCAGCAGCCAACTGGCCTATGGCTACACCTTC. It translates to CASSQLAYGYTF.

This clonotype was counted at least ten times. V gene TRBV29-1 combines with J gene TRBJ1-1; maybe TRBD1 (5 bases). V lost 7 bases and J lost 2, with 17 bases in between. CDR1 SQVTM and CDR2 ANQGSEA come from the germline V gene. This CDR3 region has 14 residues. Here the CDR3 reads CSAAERGRNTEAFF. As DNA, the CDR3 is TGCAGCGCGGCAGAACGGGGGAGAAACACTGAAGCTTTCTTT.

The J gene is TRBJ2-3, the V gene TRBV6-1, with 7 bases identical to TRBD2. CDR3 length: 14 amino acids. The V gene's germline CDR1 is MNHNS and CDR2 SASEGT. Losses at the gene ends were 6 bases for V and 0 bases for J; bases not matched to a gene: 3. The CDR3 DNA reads TGTGCCAGCAGGTCTAGCGGTAGCACAGATACGCAGTATTTT. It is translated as CASRSSGSTDTQYF.